Listed below are T cell receptor beta chains from one sample, sequenced in a study of T cells in narcolepsy. Clones were sequenced by immunoSEQ multiplex PCR, and TCRdb holds only the in-frame ones, with some missing. The sample carries under 30,000 clones, around 78% recorded once. The source material was CD45RA- memory CD4+ T cells from PBMCs. The receptors shown here come from a human donor with narcolepsy. Each CDR3 is given with its conserved first and last residue. Each record gives: V gene, clone size, J gene, D gene, CDR3 protein, CDR3 DNA. The D gene is left open where the match is weak. Size is stated for part of the rows, as once, few or many counts, or as a class when the clone is expanded.

>TRBV6-5|.|TRBJ1-2|.
CASRGDGYTF
TGTGCCAGCAGAGGGGATGGCTACACCTTC
>TRBV7-2|.|TRBJ2-1|TRBD2
CASSLVVTSGGRNEQFF
TGTGCCAGCAGCTTAGTCGTGACTAGCGGGGGGAGGAATGAGCAGTTCTTC
>TRBV6-1|.|TRBJ2-7|.
CASSGTYEQYF
TGTGCCAGCAGTGGTACCTACGAGCAGTACTTC
>TRBV7-2|once|TRBJ1-1|.
CASSLQGERTEAFF
TGTGCCAGCAGCTTACAGGGAGAGAGAACTGAAGCTTTCTTT
>TRBV30|.|TRBJ1-4|.
CAWSRADATNEKLFF
TGTGCCTGGAGTAGGGCCGACGCAACTAATGAAAAACTGTTTTTT
>TRBV18|.|TRBJ2-3|TRBD1
CASSPGQGLTDTQYF
TGTGCCAGCTCACCGGGACAGGGCCTCACAGATACGCAGTATTTT
>TRBV7-9|.|TRBJ1-1|TRBD1
CASSLDLTGQNTEAFF
TGTGCCAGCAGCTTAGACCTGACAGGGCAGAACACTGAAGCTTTCTTT
>TRBV5-1|.|TRBJ1-4|TRBD1
CASSSGQVNEKLFF
TGCGCCAGCAGCTCAGGACAGGTTAATGAAAAACTGTTTTTT
>TRBV10-2|few|TRBJ1-2|.
CASSESAEGYGYTF
TGCGCCAGCAGTGAGTCGGCGGAAGGCTATGGCTACACCTTC
>TRBV14|.|TRBJ2-3|TRBD2
CASSRYTRGGGPTDTQYF
TGTGCCAGCAGCCGTTACACCCGCGGCGGGGGACCCACAGATACGCAGTATTTT
>TRBV5-1|once|TRBJ2-7|TRBD1
CASCAGTGSSYEQYF
TGCGCCAGCTGTGCCGGGACAGGGAGCTCCTACGAGCAGTACTTC
>TRBV7-2|.|TRBJ1-1|TRBD1
CASSLRGRGTEAFF
TGTGCCAGCAGCTTAAGGGGGCGGGGCACTGAAGCTTTCTTT
>TRBV10-3|.|TRBJ2-2|.
CAIRRIGTLNTGELFF
TGTGCCATCAGGAGGATAGGGACTCTGAACACCGGGGAGCTGTTTTTT
>TRBV19|.|TRBJ2-7|TRBD1
CASSLQTFRQGRGIYEQYF
TGTGCCAGTAGTCTCCAAACCTTTCGACAGGGAAGAGGAATCTACGAGCAGTACTTC
>TRBV30|.|TRBJ1-2|.
CAWSNTRYGYTF
TGTGCCTGGAGTAACACAAGATATGGCTACACCTTC
>TRBV28|.|TRBJ2-3|.
CASERAGTDTQYF
TGTGCCAGTGAAAGGGCGGGCACAGATACGCAGTATTTT
>TRBV19|.|TRBJ2-3|.
CASSIDPSARRDTQYF
TGTGCCAGTAGTATAGATCCTAGTGCGCGTCGGGATACGCAGTATTTT
>TRBV11-1|.|TRBJ2-5|TRBD1
CASSFSRRDRDKETQYF
TGTGCCAGCAGCTTTTCGCGCCGGGACAGGGATAAAGAGACCCAGTACTTC
>TRBV6-5|.|TRBJ1-5|.
CASSYSSQRNQPQHF
TGTGCCAGCAGTTACTCGAGCCAGCGCAATCAGCCCCAGCATTTT
>TRBV5-1|.|TRBJ2-5|TRBD2
CASSLTGWTSGQETQYF
TGCGCCAGCAGCTTGACGGGGTGGACTAGCGGACAAGAGACCCAGTACTTC
>TRBV7-3|few|TRBJ1-2|.
CASSAGQLDRLYGYTF
TGTGCCAGCAGCGCCGGACAGTTAGACCGCCTCTATGGCTACACCTTC
>TRBV5-1|.|TRBJ1-3|.
CASSPRDPGHKARNTIYF
TGCGCCAGCAGCCCCCGAGATCCGGGACACAAGGCTCGAAACACCATATATTTT
>TRBV6-5|.|TRBJ1-4|.
CASSARLGTNEKLFF
TGTGCCAGCAGTGCGCGACTGGGGACTAATGAAAAACTGTTTTTT
>TRBV10-3|.|TRBJ1-6|.
CAISRGPLDNSPLHF
TGTGCCATCAGCAGGGGACCATTAGATAATTCACCCCTCCACTTT
>TRBV18|.|TRBJ2-7|TRBD1
CASSPPGTGGGYEQYF
TGTGCCAGCTCACCCCCAGGGACAGGGGGAGGCTACGAGCAGTACTTC
>TRBV19|.|TRBJ1-3|.
CASSMGGNTIYF
TGTGCCAGTAGTATGGGTGGAAACACCATATATTTT
>TRBV6-5|.|TRBJ1-1|TRBD1
CASERDRDFSTEAFF
TGTGCCAGCGAACGGGACAGGGATTTTAGCACTGAAGCTTTCTTT
>TRBV10-1|.|TRBJ1-2|.
CASSASGNANYGYTF
TGCGCCAGCAGTGCCTCGGGCAACGCTAACTATGGCTACACCTTC
>TRBV28|.|TRBJ1-2|.
CASTLDARFNYGYTF
TGTGCCAGCACCTTAGACGCTCGTTTTAACTATGGCTACACCTTC
>TRBV4-1|.|TRBJ1-2|.
CASSQVNDRNYGYTF
TGCGCCAGCAGCCAAGTTAACGACAGGAACTATGGCTACACCTTC
>TRBV9|.|TRBJ2-7|TRBD2
CASSRTSGTYEQYF
TGTGCCAGCAGCCGGACTAGCGGAACCTACGAGCAGTACTTC
>TRBV12-5|.|TRBJ1-2|.
CASGLGQYGYTF
TGTGCTAGTGGTTTGGGACAATATGGCTACACCTTC
>TRBV27|few|TRBJ2-5|TRBD1
CASSSPGTGRQTQYF
TGTGCCAGCAGTTCCCCCGGGACAGGGAGACAGACCCAGTACTTC
>TRBV5-6|few|TRBJ2-6|.
CASSLGSTGANVLTF
TGTGCCAGCAGCTTGGGGTCTACTGGGGCCAACGTCCTGACTTTC
>TRBV30|.|TRBJ1-3|.
CAWTGGLGNTIYF
TGTGCCTGGACCGGGGGCCTTGGAAACACCATATATTTT
>TRBV5-4|.|TRBJ2-7|.
CASSLLQGVQQYF
TGTGCCAGCAGCTTGTTGCAGGGTGTACAGCAGTACTTC
>TRBV6-6|.|TRBJ1-1|.
CASSRPGNTEAFF
TGTGCCAGCAGCCGCCCGGGGAACACTGAAGCTTTCTTT
>TRBV10-3|.|TRBJ1-5|TRBD1
CAISGDSFGQPQHF
TGTGCCATCAGCGGGGACAGTTTTGGGCAGCCCCAGCATTTT
>TRBV4-1|.|TRBJ2-7|TRBD2
CASSHPPLAGVWEQYF
TGCGCCAGCAGCCATCCACCACTAGCGGGGGTATGGGAGCAGTACTTC
>TRBV5-5|.|TRBJ2-5|TRBD1
CASSRGQEQETQYF
TGTGCCAGCAGCCGGGGACAGGAGCAAGAGACCCAGTACTTC
>TRBV11-2|.|TRBJ1-2|TRBD1
CASSSALGQGLRGYTF
TGTGCCAGCAGCTCGGCCCTTGGACAGGGCCTGAGAGGCTACACCTTC
>TRBV6-1|.|TRBJ1-1|.
CASSYRSGSSEAFF
TGTGCCAGCAGTTATAGGTCGGGGAGCTCTGAAGCTTTCTTT
>TRBV9|.|TRBJ1-4|.
CASSVATGEKLFF
TGTGCCAGCAGCGTAGCTACAGGGGAAAAACTGTTTTTT
>TRBV5-6|.|TRBJ2-5|TRBD1
CASSWGWDREGETQYF
TGTGCCAGCAGCTGGGGATGGGACAGGGAGGGGGAGACCCAGTACTTC
>TRBV4-2|.|TRBJ2-7|TRBD1
CASSPRQGTYEQYF
TGTGCCAGCAGCCCGCGACAGGGAACCTACGAGCAGTACTTC
>TRBV5-8|.|TRBJ1-1|.
CASSLARVGGTEAFF
TGTGCCAGCAGCTTGGCCAGGGTAGGGGGCACTGAAGCTTTCTTT
>TRBV19|.|TRBJ2-7|TRBD2
CASSMSLAGDYEQYF
TGTGCCAGTAGTATGAGTCTAGCGGGAGACTACGAGCAGTACTTC
>TRBV27|.|TRBJ2-2|.
CASSFFPGRTGELFF
TGTGCCAGCAGTTTTTTTCCAGGGCGCACCGGGGAGCTGTTTTTT
>TRBV7-9|.|TRBJ1-6|.
CASSSGESSYNSPLHF
TGTGCCAGCAGCTCAGGGGAAAGCTCCTATAATTCACCCCTCCACTTT
>TRBV6-5|.|TRBJ1-2|TRBD1
CASRETGGANYGYTF
TGTGCCAGCAGGGAGACAGGGGGCGCAAACTATGGCTACACCTTC
>TRBV12-2|.|TRBJ1-3|.
CASRLDSGNTIYF
TGTGCAAGTCGCTTAGATTCTGGAAACACCATATATTTT
>TRBV11-3|.|TRBJ1-6|.
CASSLGQVHSPLHF
TGTGCCAGCAGCTTAGGGCAGGTTCATTCACCCCTCCACTTT